The 13 T cell receptor beta chains given below trace back to one sample, sequenced in a study of T cell repertoires in cytomegalovirus infection. Their target antigens are unknown. Each CDR3 protein is one row after TCRdb ran MiXCR on the reads. The sample has approximately 730,000 distinct CDR3 sequences, around 30% seen once; the top ten hold over 15%. The sample was cultured PBMCs, taken from culture after CMV antigen stimulation. All receptors derive from a human donor in good health (CMV status not recorded). Some clones in this sample may be carry-over from other donors' samples.

This clonotype was observed a few times. The rearrangement joins TRBV2 to TRBJ1-5, with a tentative D call TRBD1 (6 bases). CDR1 is SNHLY, CDR2 FYNNEI, per germline. The CDR3 has 15 amino acids. Trimming removed 4 bases at V and 0 bases at J, with 10 bases between. DNA for the CDR3: TGTGCCAGCAGTGGGACAGTTAATAGCAATCAGCCCCAGCATTTT. This codes for CASSGTVNSNQPQHF.

This clonotype was observed a handful of times. The chain has TRBV4-1 and TRBJ1-5; D gene ambiguous. Trimming left V 0 bases short and J 6 bases short, with 6 bases between. Germline V CDR1 and CDR2: MGHRA, YSYEKL. This CDR3 is 13 amino acids long. CDR3 bases: TGCGCCAGCAGCCAAGAGGGAATTCAGCCCCAGCATTTT. Translation gives CASSQEGIQPQHF.

This clonotype was detected only a few times. The rearrangement joins TRBV11-2 to TRBJ2-1, with a tentative D call TRBD2 (5 bases). This CDR3 region has 18 residues. The germline V gene has CDR1 SGHAT and CDR2 FQNNGV. With 3 bases removed from V and 7 bases from J, the gap between germline ends came to 25 bases. The CDR3 DNA reads as TGTGCCAGCAGCTTCCGGACTGGTACTACTTCAATGCAGAATGAGCAGTTCTTC. Protein sequence: CASSFRTGTTSMQNEQFF.

This clonotype was seen more than once but under ten times. CDR3 amino acids: CASSPSDSNSQETQYF. As DNA, the CDR3 is TGTGCCAGCAGTCCCTCGGACTCCAACTCCCAAGAGACCCAGTACTTC. V is TRBV28 and J is TRBJ2-5; D is possibly TRBD2 (5 bases). Trimming removed 5 bases from V and 1 base from J, with 17 bases in between. The CDR3 has 16 amino acids. Germline CDR1 and CDR2: MDHEN and SYDVKM.

This clonotype was counted a few times. The chain employs TRBV11-2 and TRBJ2-5; no firm D call. There are 15 residues in the CDR3. Germline CDR1 and CDR2: SGHAT and FQNNGV. Trimming left V 5 bases short and J 5 bases short, with 18 bases between. In nucleotides, the CDR3 is TGTGCCAGCAGCGCAGTGGGAAAACTACGGGAGACCCAGTACTTC. This sequence encodes CASSAVGKLRETQYF.

This clonotype was observed a few times. V usage is TRBV7-6 and J usage is TRBJ2-1; D is unresolved. This CDR3 comprises 16 residues. Germline CDR1 is SGHVS and CDR2 is FNYEAQ. Trimming stripped 4 bases from V and 5 bases from J, with 18 bases between. The CDR3 here is CASSSPQVGVNNEQFF. The CDR3 DNA reads as TGTGCCAGCAGCTCCCCCCAGGTTGGGGTCAACAATGAGCAGTTCTTC.

This chain uses TRBV11-2 with TRBJ2-1; D unclear. Per germline, CDR1 SGHAT and CDR2 FQNNGV. The CDR3 totals 16 residues. Trimming took 1 base from V and 0 from J, leaving 10 bases between them. CDR3 protein: CASSLGWSSSYNEQFF. CDR3 nucleotides: TGTGCCAGCAGCTTAGGATGGTCGAGCTCCTACAATGAGCAGTTCTTC. The full variable domain, rest sourced from reference TRBV11-2 and TRBJ2-1, is EAGVAQSPRYKIIEKRQSVAFWCNPISGHATLYWYQQILGQGPKLLIQFQNNGVVDDSQLPKDRFSAERLKGVDSTLKIQPAKLEDSAVYLCASSLGWSSSYNEQFFGPGTRLTVL.

This chain links TRBV29-1 with TRBJ2-1, with TRBD2 matching 12 bases. Germline CDR1 SQVTM, CDR2 ANQGSEA. This CDR3 comprises 18 residues. V lost 0 bases to trimming and J lost 7 bases; unmatched junction nucleotides: 13. The CDR3 region has the DNA TGCAGCGTTGAAGATCGGAGCCCTAGCGGGAGGGCCGGGAATGAGCAGTTCTTC. This gives the protein CSVEDRSPSGRAGNEQFF.

This rearrangement joins TRBV7-6 to TRBJ2-7; either TRBD1 or TRBD2 may supply D (5 bases each). From germline, CDR1 is SGHVS and CDR2 FNYEAQ. Trimming removed 4 bases at V and 4 bases at J, with 8 bases between. The CDR3 extends over 12 amino acids. The CDR3 DNA follows: TGTGCCAGCAGCTCCTGGGGGTACGAGCAGTACTTC. Amino acids: CASSSWGYEQYF.

Of note for this clonotype: Likely a read error: the CDR3 ends without its conserved phenylalanine or tryptophan. The rearrangement joins TRBV11-1 to TRBJ2-7, with TRBD1 matching over 7 bases. Germline CDR1 SGHAT, CDR2 FQDESV (reference sequence). The CDR3 spans 14 residues. The V and J ends lost 8 bases and 2 bases, in that order; junction bases with no gene match: 9. In nucleotides, the CDR3 is TGTGCCAGCGGCCCCACACAGGGGACCTACGAGCAGTACCTC. Residues: CASGPTQGTYEQYL.

Many counts were recorded for this clonotype. The chain combines TRBV19 with TRBJ2-2; maybe TRBD2 (6 bases). Trimming stripped 3 bases from V and 3 bases from J, with 14 bases between. Germline V gene lookup returns CDR1 LNHDA and CDR2 SQIVND (reference sequence). The CDR3 loop spans 16 amino acids. CDR3 loop: CASSIHGTPDTGELFF. CDR3 nucleotide sequence: TGTGCCAGTAGTATTCATGGGACTCCCGACACCGGGGAGCTGTTTTTT. Together with reference TRBV19 and TRBJ2-2, the CDR3 gives the full variable domain: DGGITQSPKYLFRKEGQNVTLSCEQNLNHDAMYWYRQDPGQGLRLIYYSQIVNDFQKGDIAEGYSVSREKKESFPLTVTSAQKNPTAFYLCASSIHGTPDTGELFFGEGSRLTVL.

Only a few counts were recorded for this clonotype. This chain joins TRBV6-2 or TRBV6-3 and TRBJ2-1; D is ambiguous. Germline V gene lookup returns CDR1 MNHEY and CDR2 SVGEGT. The CDR3 extends over 13 amino acids. The V gene lost 10 bases and the J gene lost 0 bases, with 10 bases spanning the gap. As DNA, the CDR3 is TGTGCCACATCCGGCCGCTCCTACAATGAGCAGTTCTTC. Amino acids: CATSGRSYNEQFF.

This clonotype was found a few times. The chain employs TRBV4-2 and TRBJ1-4; TRBD1 matches 9 bases. The germline V gene encodes CDR1 LGHNA and CDR2 YNFKEQ. CDR3 length: 18 amino acids. The V gene end was trimmed by 3 bases and the J gene end by 0 bases; junction bases not matched to a gene: 8. CDR3 sequence: CASSQGQGPLATNEKLFF. CDR3 in DNA: TGTGCCAGCAGCCAGGGACAGGGCCCCCTCGCAACTAATGAAAAACTGTTTTTT.